This T cell receptor beta chain was recovered during a study of T cells after yellow fever vaccination (dated 2019 in TCRdb). Concerning the study at large: The SMART-Seq v4 Ultra Low Input RNA kit was used to prepare libraries from fractions with low cell numbers. To follow T-cell clones before and after both primary and booster YFV17D yellow fever vaccination, bulk TCR alpha and beta repertoires underwent longitudinal sequencing. The cohort comprised two healthy male donors, one aged 18 to 30 and one aged 30 to 39 years. Blood samples were taken at several timepoints before and after primary and secondary immunization, and bulk PBMC replicates and cell subsets were isolated. Broad study findings and their caveats: Only a couple of donors were included in the study, so the extent to which the findings can be generalized is limited. Computational filtering was needed because FACS-sorted repertoires could contain abundant contaminating clonotypes from the bulk population. A small share of clonotypes occurred in both CD4 and CD8 compartments, likely arising from convergent recombination. The secondary T-cell response was weaker than the primary response but faster, peaking on day 5 instead of day 15. After the booster, most clones that had expanded after primary vaccination were detected again (around 96% of CD4 and around nine tenths of CD8), suggesting broad maintenance of memory.

Synthesis of TCR cDNA relied on 5'RACE template switching, a step that introduced a universal primer site along with unique molecular identifiers. cDNA synthesis was primed from both the TCR alpha and TCR beta constant segments. Two PCR steps were used to amplify libraries, with sample barcodes and sequencing adapters being added in the second step. Sequencing of libraries was performed on Illumina HiSeq 2500 (2x100 bp) or NovaSeq (2x150 bp). The authors processed their data as follows. MIGEC was used to demultiplex reads and collapse the reads into UMI consensus sequences, and MiXCR was used for V(D)J alignment. Vaccine-responding clonotypes were defined with edgeR using replicate PBMC samples, requiring FDR below 0.01 and a log2 fold change above 5 up to day 15. Bulk clonotypes were assigned CD4 or CD8 identity according to which sequenced CD4 or CD8 repertoire held them at higher abundance. TCRdb reworked the public reads: Q25 trimming with fastp, MiXCR clone assembly, productive beta chains retained. Rows are unified per CDR3 protein, each entry keeping the most common DNA and genes. In this record, the V and J calls reflect TCRdb's handling and not the investigators' own analysis. Across this sample there are about 580,000 distinct CDR3 sequences, with 17% seen only once. Roughly 17% of the sample goes to the ten largest clones.

The CDR3 sequence holds 15 residues, the cysteine and phenylalanine included. Only the CDR3 portion is preserved as DNA: 45 bases, with reading frame beginning at the first base. At the junction V is shortened by 4 bases and J by 2 bases, with 13 bases in between. Looking up the germline V gene yields CDR1 MNHEY and CDR2 SVGAGI. The treatment or condition label on this specimen signifies: live attenuated yellow fever vaccine strain. At each blood-draw timepoint, two biological replicates of bulk PBMCs were collected. A standard Ficoll-Paque protocol was used to isolate PBMCs from peripheral blood. TriZol was used to extract RNA from bulk PBMCs, CD4 and CD8 fractions, and dextramer-positive and dextramer-negative fractions. Notes on this clonotype: It lacks a known antigen. No clone much larger than this one lies a single base away; base qualities are absent.

Rearrangement joined TRBV6-5 to TRBJ2-3; 7 matching bases give a weak D call of TRBD2. This sequence was found in a man in his late teens or twenties who received the YFV17D yellow fever vaccine. The sequencing here drew on PBMCs, taken about 5 days after the first yellow fever vaccination. In nucleotides, the sequence is TGTGCCAGCAGTTGGGGGGGCTTCAACACAGATACGCAGTATTTT. It translates to CASSWGGFNTDTQYF.